This T cell receptor beta chain derives from a study of CD8 T cells in Susac syndrome. A quantity of roughly 0.5 to 1 ug RNA underwent reverse transcription using random hexamers. MiXCR, run by TCRdb on the immunoSEQ multiplex PCR reads, gives a single entry per CDR3 protein. The data show 170,000 or so distinct CDR3 sequences, about 96% seen once. Germline CDR1 and CDR2: SNHLY and FYNNEI. The CDR3 contains 11 residues. Deletions cut 8 bases from V and 2 bases from J, with 6 bases between. Sequenced: CD4+ T cells from PBMCs. This receptor was obtained from a human donor with Susac syndrome. The chain has TRBV2 and TRBJ2-5, with no clear D. The CDR3 loop reads CASLTQETQYF. The CDR3 DNA follows: TGTGCCAGCCTAACGCAAGAGACCCAGTACTTC. The full variable domain, rest sourced from reference TRBV2 and TRBJ2-5, is EPEVTQTPSHQVTQMGQEVILRCVPISNHLYFYWYRQILGQKVEFLVSFYNNEISEKSEIFDDQFSVERPDGSNFTLKIRSTKLEDSAMYFCASLTQETQYFGPGTRLLVL.